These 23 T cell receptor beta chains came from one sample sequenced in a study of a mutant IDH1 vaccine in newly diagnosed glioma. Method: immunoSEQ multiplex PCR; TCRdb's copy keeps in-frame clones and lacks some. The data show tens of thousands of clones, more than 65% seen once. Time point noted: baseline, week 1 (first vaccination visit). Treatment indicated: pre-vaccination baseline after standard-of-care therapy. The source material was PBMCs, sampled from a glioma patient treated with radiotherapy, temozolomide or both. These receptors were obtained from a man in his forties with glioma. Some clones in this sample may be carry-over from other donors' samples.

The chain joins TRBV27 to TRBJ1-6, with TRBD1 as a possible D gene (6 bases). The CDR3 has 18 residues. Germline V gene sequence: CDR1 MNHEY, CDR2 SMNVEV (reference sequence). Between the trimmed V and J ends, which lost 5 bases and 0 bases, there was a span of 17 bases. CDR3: CASSPSGHPSSYNSPLHF. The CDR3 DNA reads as TGTGCCAGCAGTCCCTCGGGACACCCAAGCTCCTATAATTCACCCCTCCACTTT.

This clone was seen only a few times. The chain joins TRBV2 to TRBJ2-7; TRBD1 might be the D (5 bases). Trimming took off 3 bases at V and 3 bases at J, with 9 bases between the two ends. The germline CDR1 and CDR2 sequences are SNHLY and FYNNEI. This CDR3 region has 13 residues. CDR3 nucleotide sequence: TGTGCCAGCAGTGACAGGGCAATCTACGAGCAGTACTTC. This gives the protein CASSDRAIYEQYF.

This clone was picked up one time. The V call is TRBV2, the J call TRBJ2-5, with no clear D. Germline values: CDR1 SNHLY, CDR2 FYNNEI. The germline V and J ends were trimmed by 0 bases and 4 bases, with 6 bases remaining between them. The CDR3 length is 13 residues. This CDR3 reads CASSEAPVETQYF. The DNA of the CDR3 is TGTGCCAGCAGTGAAGCGCCTGTAGAGACCCAGTACTTC.

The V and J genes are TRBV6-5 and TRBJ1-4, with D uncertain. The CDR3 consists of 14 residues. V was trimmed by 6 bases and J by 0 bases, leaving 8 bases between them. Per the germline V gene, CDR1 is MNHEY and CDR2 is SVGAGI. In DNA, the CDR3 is TGTGCCAGCAGCAGAGGTTCAACTAATGAAAAACTGTTTTTT. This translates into CASSRGSTNEKLFF.

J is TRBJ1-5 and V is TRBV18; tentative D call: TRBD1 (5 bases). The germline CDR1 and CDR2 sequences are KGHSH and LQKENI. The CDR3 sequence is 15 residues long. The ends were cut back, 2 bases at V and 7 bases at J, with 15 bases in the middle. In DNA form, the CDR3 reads TGTGCCAGCTCACCAAGGCAGGGTGAACAGCAGCCCCAGCATTTT. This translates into CASSPRQGEQQPQHF.

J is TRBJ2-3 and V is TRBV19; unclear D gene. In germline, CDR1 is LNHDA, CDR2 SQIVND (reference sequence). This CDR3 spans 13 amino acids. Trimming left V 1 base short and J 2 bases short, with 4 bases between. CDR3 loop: CASSIGITDTQYF. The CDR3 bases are TGTGCCAGTAGTATAGGCATCACAGATACGCAGTATTTT.

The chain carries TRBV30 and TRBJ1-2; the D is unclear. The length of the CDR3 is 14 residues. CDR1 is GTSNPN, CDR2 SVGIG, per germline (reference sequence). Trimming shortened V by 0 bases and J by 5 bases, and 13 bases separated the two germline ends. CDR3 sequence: CAWSVSSSVYGYTF. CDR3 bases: TGTGCCTGGAGTGTAAGTTCGAGCGTATATGGCTACACCTTC.

For the CDR3, the DNA is TGTGCCAGTACCCATACGGCGGCCTCAAGCTATGGCTACACCTTC. Its protein product is CASTHTAASSYGYTF. The chain carries TRBV19 and TRBJ1-2; D unresolved. Germline CDR1 is LNHDA and CDR2 is SQIVND (reference sequence). The germline V and J ends were trimmed by 7 bases and 4 bases, with 19 bases remaining between them. This CDR3 region has 15 residues.

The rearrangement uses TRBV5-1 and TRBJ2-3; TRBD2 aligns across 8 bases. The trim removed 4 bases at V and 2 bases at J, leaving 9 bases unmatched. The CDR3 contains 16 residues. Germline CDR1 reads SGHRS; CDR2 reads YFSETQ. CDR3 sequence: CASSPGSGGPTDTQYF. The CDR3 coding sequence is TGCGCCAGCAGCCCTGGAAGCGGGGGACCCACAGATACGCAGTATTTT.

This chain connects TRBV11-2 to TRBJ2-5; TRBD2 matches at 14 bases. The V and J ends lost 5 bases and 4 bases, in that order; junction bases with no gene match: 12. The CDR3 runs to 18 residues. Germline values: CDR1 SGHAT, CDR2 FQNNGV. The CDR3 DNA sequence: TGTGCCAGCAGCGCAGGACTAGCGGGGGGCGGTTTAAGAGAGACCCAGTACTTC. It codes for CASSAGLAGGGLRETQYF.

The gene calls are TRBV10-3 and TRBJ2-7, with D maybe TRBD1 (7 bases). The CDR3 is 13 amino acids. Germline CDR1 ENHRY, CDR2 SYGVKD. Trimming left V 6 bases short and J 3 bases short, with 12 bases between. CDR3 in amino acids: CAIRAGGNYEQYF. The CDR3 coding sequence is TGTGCCATCAGGGCAGGGGGGAACTACGAGCAGTACTTC.

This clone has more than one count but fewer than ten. The CDR3 bases are TGTGCCAGCAGTGAGTCTAGCGGACGCGAGACCCAGTACTTC. This encodes CASSESSGRETQYF. The chain combines TRBV2 with TRBJ2-5; 7 bases fit TRBD2. CDR3 length equals 14 residues. Per the germline V gene, CDR1 is SNHLY and CDR2 is FYNNEI. J gave up 5 bases and V 3 bases, and 6 bases lay outside the gene matches.

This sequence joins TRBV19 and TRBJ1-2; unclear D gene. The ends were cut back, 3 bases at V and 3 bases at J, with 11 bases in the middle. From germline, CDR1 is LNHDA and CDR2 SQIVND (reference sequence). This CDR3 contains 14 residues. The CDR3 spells CASSIIHGDYGYTF. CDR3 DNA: TGTGCCAGTAGTATCATCCACGGGGACTATGGCTACACCTTC.

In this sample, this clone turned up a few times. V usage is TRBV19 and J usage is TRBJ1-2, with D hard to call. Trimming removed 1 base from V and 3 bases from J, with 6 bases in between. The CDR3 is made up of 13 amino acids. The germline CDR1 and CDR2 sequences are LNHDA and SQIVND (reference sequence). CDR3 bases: TGTGCCAGTAGTATAGGCTTGGACTATGGCTACACCTTC. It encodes CASSIGLDYGYTF.

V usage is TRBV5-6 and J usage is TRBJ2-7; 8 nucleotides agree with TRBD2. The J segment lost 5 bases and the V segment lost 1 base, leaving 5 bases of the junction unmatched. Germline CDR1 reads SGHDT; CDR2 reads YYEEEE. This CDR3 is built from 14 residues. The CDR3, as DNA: TGTGCCAGCAGCTTGCCTGCGGGGGGCCACGAGCAGTACTTC. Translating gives CASSLPAGGHEQYF. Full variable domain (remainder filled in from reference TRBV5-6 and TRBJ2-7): DAGVTQSPTHLIKTRGQQVTLRCSPKSGHDTVSWYQQALGQGPQFIFQYYEEEERQRGNFPDRFSGHQFPNYSSELNVNALLLGDSALYLCASSLPAGGHEQYFGPGTRLTVT.

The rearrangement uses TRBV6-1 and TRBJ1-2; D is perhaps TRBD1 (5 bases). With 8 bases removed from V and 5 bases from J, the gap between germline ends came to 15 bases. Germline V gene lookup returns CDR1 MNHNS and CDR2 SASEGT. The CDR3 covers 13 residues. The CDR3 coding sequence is TGTGCCAGCTCCGGGGGAATGGGGTATGGCTACACCTTC. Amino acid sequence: CASSGGMGYGYTF.

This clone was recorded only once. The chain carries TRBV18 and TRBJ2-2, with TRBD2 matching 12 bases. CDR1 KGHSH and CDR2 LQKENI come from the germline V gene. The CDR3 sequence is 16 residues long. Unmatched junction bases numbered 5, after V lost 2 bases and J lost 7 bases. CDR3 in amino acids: CASSPSTSGGGGELFF. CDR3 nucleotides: TGTGCCAGCTCACCATCGACTAGCGGGGGAGGCGGGGAGCTGTTTTTT.

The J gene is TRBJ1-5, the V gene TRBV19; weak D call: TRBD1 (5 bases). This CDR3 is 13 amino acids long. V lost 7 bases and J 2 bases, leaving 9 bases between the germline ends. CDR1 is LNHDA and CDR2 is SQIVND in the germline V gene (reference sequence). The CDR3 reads CASTGTRNQPQHF. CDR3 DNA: TGTGCCAGTACAGGGACCCGCAATCAGCCCCAGCATTTT.

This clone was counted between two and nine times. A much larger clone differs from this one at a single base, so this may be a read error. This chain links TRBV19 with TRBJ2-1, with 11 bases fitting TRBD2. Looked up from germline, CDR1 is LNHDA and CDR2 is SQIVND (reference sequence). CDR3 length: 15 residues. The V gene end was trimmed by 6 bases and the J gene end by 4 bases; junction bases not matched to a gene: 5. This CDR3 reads CASSLTSGDYNEQFF. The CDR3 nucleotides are TGTGCCAGTAGCCTGACTAGCGGGGATTACAATGAGCAGTTCTTC.

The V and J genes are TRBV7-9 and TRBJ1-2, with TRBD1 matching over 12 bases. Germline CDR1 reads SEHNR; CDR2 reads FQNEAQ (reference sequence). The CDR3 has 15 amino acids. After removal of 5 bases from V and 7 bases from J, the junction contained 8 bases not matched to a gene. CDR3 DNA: TGTGCCAGCAGCCCAGGGACAGGGGGCGTGAGTGGCTACACCTTC. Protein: CASSPGTGGVSGYTF. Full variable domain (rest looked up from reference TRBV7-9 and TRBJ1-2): DTGVSQNPRHKITKRGQNVTFRCDPISEHNRLYWYRQTLGQGPEFLTYFQNEAQLEKSRLLSDRFSAERPKGSFSTLEIQRTEQGDSAMYLCASSPGTGGVSGYTFGSGTRLTVV.

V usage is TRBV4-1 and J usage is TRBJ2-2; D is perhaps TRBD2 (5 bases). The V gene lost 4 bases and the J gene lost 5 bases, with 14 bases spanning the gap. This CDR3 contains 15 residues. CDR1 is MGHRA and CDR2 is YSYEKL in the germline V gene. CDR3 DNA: TGCGCCAGCAGCCGGTCGCGGGCTAAAACCGGGGAGCTGTTTTTT. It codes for CASSRSRAKTGELFF.

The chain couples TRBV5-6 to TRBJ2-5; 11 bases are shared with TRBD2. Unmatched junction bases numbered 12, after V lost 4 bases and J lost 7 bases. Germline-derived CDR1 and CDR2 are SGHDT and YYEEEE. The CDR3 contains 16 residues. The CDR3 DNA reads TGTGCCAGCAGCCTTCCTAGCGGGGGGACACAGGGGACCCAGTACTTC. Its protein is CASSLPSGGTQGTQYF.

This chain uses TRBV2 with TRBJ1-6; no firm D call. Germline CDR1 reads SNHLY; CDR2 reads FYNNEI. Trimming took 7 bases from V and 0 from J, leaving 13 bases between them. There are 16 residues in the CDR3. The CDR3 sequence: CASTGRSSSYNSPLHF. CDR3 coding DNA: TGTGCCAGCACCGGACGGTCTAGCTCCTATAATTCACCCCTCCACTTT.